This is a list of T cell receptor beta chains from one sample in a study of tumor-infiltrating lymphocytes in oesophageal squamous cell carcinoma. TCRdb reanalysed the PCR reads using MiXCR and keeps one entry per CDR3 protein. The sample consists of around 12,000 distinct CDR3 sequences, nearly 60% of them appearing once. Sequenced: esophageal tumor tissue. These receptor sequences come from a female donor with esophageal squamous cell carcinoma. Each CDR3 is given with its conserved first and last residue. D genes are given only for firm matches. Size tells how often a clone was seen (once, few, many) or the class of an expanded clone, and some rows leave it out.

cdr3_nt cdr3_aa j_call cdr3_length d_call clone_size v_call
TGTGCCAGCAGTTTCCGGCAGGGTGGCTACAATGAGCAGTTCTTC CASSFRQGGYNEQFF TRBJ2-1 15 . . TRBV28
TGTGCCAGCAGTTTGGGACGTTACAATGAGCAGTTCTTC CASSLGRYNEQFF TRBJ2-1 13 . . TRBV27
TGTGCCAGCAGCCGACAGGGGGCCGTCACAGATACGCAGTATTTT CASSRQGAVTDTQYF TRBJ2-3 15 TRBD1 . TRBV7-8
TGTGCCAGCAGCGTAGGATATGATACGCAGTATTTT CASSVGYDTQYF TRBJ2-3 12 . few TRBV9
TGTGCCATCAGTGAGGCGAACACTGAAGCTTTCTTT CAISEANTEAFF TRBJ1-1 12 . . TRBV10-3
TGTGCCAGTAGTGTAACGGGAAGCTCCTACAATGAGCAGTACTTC CASSVTGSSYNEQYF TRBJ2-7 15 . . TRBV19
TGTGCCAGCTCTTCGGGGGCAACGCAGTATTTT CASSSGATQYF TRBJ2-3 11 . few TRBV6-1
TGCGCCAGCAGTGAGAGTAGGGATACGCAGTATTTT CASSESRDTQYF TRBJ2-3 12 . medium-sized TRBV10-1
TGTGCCAGCAGCTTAGCTAGCGGTACAGATACGCAGTATTTT CASSLASGTDTQYF TRBJ2-3 14 . . TRBV7-6
TGTGCCAGCACAGAAGCGGGGGGCTACAATGAGCAGTTCTTT CASTEAGGYNEQFF TRBJ1-6 14 . once TRBV6-1
TGTGCCAGCAGCCTCCGCCCACTACCAGAACATGAGCAGTTCTTC CASSLRPLPEHEQFF TRBJ2-1 15 . . TRBV5-4
TGTGCCAGCAGCTCCACCGGACAGGGCTTAGGCAATCAGCCCCAGCATTTT CASSSTGQGLGNQPQHF TRBJ1-5 17 TRBD1 . TRBV7-2
TGTGCCAGCAGCTTAAGGGGTGTCGAGACCCAGTACTTC CASSLRGVETQYF TRBJ2-5 13 . . TRBV7-8
TGCGCCAGCAGCCCTGGACAGGCGACCCTCTACGAGCAGTACTTC CASSPGQATLYEQYF TRBJ2-7 15 TRBD1 . TRBV5-1
TGTGCCAGCAGCTTAGTCGGGACTGGAGCCTACAATGAGCAGTTCTTC CASSLVGTGAYNEQFF TRBJ2-1 16 . . TRBV7-4
TGTGCCAGCAGTGAATCCTCCAGCGGGGGTTACAATGAGCAGTTCTTC CASSESSSGGYNEQFF TRBJ2-1 16 TRBD2 few TRBV6-2/TRBV6-3
TGTGCCAGCAGCTTAAATCCCGGTGGGAGGGCCAGTAGGGGTGAGCAGTACTTC CASSLNPGGRASRGEQYF TRBJ2-7 18 TRBD2 . TRBV7-6
TGTGCCAGCAGCTTAGATGGGCTAGTTGACACCGGGGAGCTGTTTTTT CASSLDGLVDTGELFF TRBJ2-2 16 . . TRBV7-6